Listed below are T cell receptor beta chains from one sample, sequenced in a study of cytomegalovirus exposure and HLA in healthy donors. The table came from immunoSEQ multiplex PCR; TCRdb's copy has only in-frame clones and leaves some out. The table shows some 150,000 clones, with around 76% occurring only once. What was sequenced was PBMCs. Receptor source: a male donor in good health and CMV-seronegative. Both conserved end residues are part of each CDR3. The D gene is left open where the match is weak. Clone sizes are given selectively: once, few, many, or a class where the clone is expanded.

d_gene	j_gene	v_gene	abundance	CDR3nt	CDR3aa
TRBD2	TRBJ2-3	TRBV5-1	-	TGCGCCAGCAGCTTGAGACTAGCGGGAGACGCAGATACGCAGTATTTT	CASSLRLAGDADTQYF
-	TRBJ1-4	TRBV4-2	-	TGTGCCAGCAGCAAGAACAGGGACGTGAATGAAAAACTGTTTTTT	CASSKNRDVNEKLFF
TRBD1	TRBJ1-4	TRBV5-1	few	TGCGCCAGCAGCGGGGAATTCGGGACAGCTCTGTTTTTT	CASSGEFGTALFF
TRBD1	TRBJ1-1	TRBV2	-	TGTGCCAGCAGCGGGGCTCCGGGACAGGGTTTAATGAACACTGAAGCTTTCTTT	CASSGAPGQGLMNTEAFF
-	TRBJ2-1	TRBV5-4	few	TGTGCCAGCAGCTTCCTCGATCAGGATGAGCAGTTCTTC	CASSFLDQDEQFF
-	TRBJ1-1	TRBV5-4	-	TGTGCCAGCAGCGCGACGGACATGAACACTGAAGCTTTCTTT	CASSATDMNTEAFF
-	TRBJ1-5	TRBV4-2	-	TGTGCCAGCAGCCAAGGCCAGCCGGGTATAATGAATCAGCCCCAGCATTTT	CASSQGQPGIMNQPQHF
-	TRBJ2-1	TRBV30	-	TGTGCCTGGACCGCAGGACAGTATGAGCAGTTCTTC	CAWTAGQYEQFF
-	TRBJ2-5	TRBV19	-	TGTGCCAGTAGTATAGGCTCTGGAGGGGGGGTTGGGGAGACCCAGTACTTC	CASSIGSGGGVGETQYF
TRBD2	TRBJ2-7	TRBV13	once	TGTGCCAGCAGCAAAGGACTAGCGGGAGGAAAGTACTTC	CASSKGLAGGKYF
-	TRBJ2-7	TRBV9	-	TGTGCCAGCAGCGTAGGGCACAGATCCTACGAGCAGTACTTC	CASSVGHRSYEQYF
-	TRBJ2-2	TRBV11-2	few	TGTGCCAGCAGCTTAACCCCACTGAGGGAGCTGTTTTTT	CASSLTPLRELFF
-	TRBJ2-7	TRBV15	-	TGTGCCACCAGCAGAGATCCCGTCAGTGCCGAGCAGTACTTC	CATSRDPVSAEQYF
TRBD2	TRBJ2-7	TRBV15	few	TGTGCCACCAGCAGAGATAGTCGTTGGGGGACTAGGCAAAATTCCTACGAGCAGTACTTC	CATSRDSRWGTRQNSYEQYF
TRBD2	TRBJ2-3	TRBV6-6	few	TGTGCCAGCAGTTACGTAGCGGGGGTGGCAGATACGCAGTATTTT	CASSYVAGVADTQYF
-	TRBJ2-3	TRBV29-1	-	TGCAGCGTTCCTCCCCCGGCAGGGAGCACAGATACGCAGTATTTT	CSVPPPAGSTDTQYF
TRBD1	TRBJ1-1	TRBV7-6	-	TGTGCCAGCAGCGGGGACAGGAACACTGAAGCTTTCTTT	CASSGDRNTEAFF
-	TRBJ2-2	TRBV7-2	-	TGTGCCAGCAGCTTCGGGGGCGGGGAGCTGTTTTTT	CASSFGGGELFF
-	TRBJ2-2	TRBV7-2	-	TGTGCCAGCAGCTTGGCAATAACCGGGGAGCTGTTTTTT	CASSLAITGELFF
TRBD1	TRBJ1-5	TRBV28	-	TGTGCCAGCAACCTCCAGGGGGGCAATCAGCCCCAGCATTTT	CASNLQGGNQPQHF
TRBD1	TRBJ1-1	TRBV7-2	-	TGTGCCAGCAGGATTAGGACAGGGGTTAACACTGAAGCTTTCTTT	CASRIRTGVNTEAFF
-	TRBJ2-3	TRBV11-1	-	TGTGCCAGCAGCTTTACGGAGGGTACGCAGTATTTT	CASSFTEGTQYF
TRBD2	TRBJ2-1	TRBV7-2	-	TGTGCCAGCAGCGCGGCCGGGACTAGCTACAATGAGCAGTTCTTC	CASSAAGTSYNEQFF
-	TRBJ1-1	TRBV27	-	TGTGCCAGCAGTTTATCCGGGATTCGCACTGAAGCTTTCTTT	CASSLSGIRTEAFF
-	TRBJ1-2	TRBV7-8	-	TGTGCCAGCAGCTTAAGGCAGGGGAGCCTCGGTCATGGCTACACCTTC	CASSLRQGSLGHGYTF
-	TRBJ2-3	TRBV5-5	-	TGTGCCAGCATAAGAACAGGGTTGGATACGCAGTATTTT	CASIRTGLDTQYF
TRBD2	TRBJ2-1	TRBV5-1	few	TGCGCCAGCAGACCTAGCGGGAGTCCCTACAATGAGCAGTTCTTC	CASRPSGSPYNEQFF
-	TRBJ2-2	TRBV5-1	-	TGCGCCAGCCGTCAGACAGGACCGAACACCGGGGAGCTGTTTTTT	CASRQTGPNTGELFF
-	TRBJ1-1	TRBV15	-	TGTGCCACCAGCAGAGACCCTGTAGGGGCTGAAGCTTTCTTT	CATSRDPVGAEAFF
TRBD1	TRBJ1-2	TRBV7-3	-	TGTGCCAGCAGCTTAGACAGGGGAGATGGCTACACCTTC	CASSLDRGDGYTF
-	TRBJ1-3	TRBV29-1	-	TGCAGCGTTGACGGGTTCGCCAATAAGGGGTCTGGAAACACCATATATTTT	CSVDGFANKGSGNTIYF
-	TRBJ1-3	TRBV20-1	-	TGCCTACAGGTAGGGGACACCATATATTTT	CLQVGDTIYF
-	TRBJ2-3	TRBV18	-	TGTGCCAGCTCACCATTCCTTGTGCAGGGGCCAGATACGCAGTATTTT	CASSPFLVQGPDTQYF
TRBD1	TRBJ2-5	TRBV5-1	-	TGCGCCAGCAGCCTCCGGACAGGGAAAGAGACCCAGTACTTC	CASSLRTGKETQYF
TRBD1	TRBJ2-7	TRBV5-1	once	TGCGCCAGCAGCTCTGCTAGGACAGGGAGGTACGAGCAGTACTTC	CASSSARTGRYEQYF
TRBD2	TRBJ2-3	TRBV29-1	once	TGCAGCGCTAAAACCACTAGCGCTACTAGCACAGATACGCAGTATTTT	CSAKTTSATSTDTQYF